One sample yielded the 2 T cell receptor beta chains listed below, sequenced in a study of prognosis after radiotherapy for stage I lung cancer. Amplification of the TCR beta CDR3 (from genomic DNA) was done by two-round multiplex PCR. It was primers specific to each TRBV and TRBJ gene that first-round PCR used. MiXCR, run by TCRdb on the multiplex PCR reads, gives a single entry per CDR3 protein. The sample yields 25,000 to 30,000 distinct CDR3 sequences, less than 40% seen once. The sequenced sample was PBMCs, obtained before or after stereotactic body radiation therapy (not recorded which). The receptors derive from a donor aged 50 or older with non-small cell lung cancer.

The table lists this clonotype with many counts. The chain recombines TRBV4-1 with TRBJ2-1; D is tentatively TRBD1 or TRBD2 (5 bases each). The CDR3 runs to 13 residues. The V and J ends lost 1 base and 7 bases respectively, with 8 bases between them. The germline V gene encodes CDR1 MGHRA and CDR2 YSYEKL. Written as DNA, the CDR3 is TGCGCCAGCAGCCAAGTGGGGACGAATGAGCAGTTCTTC. It yields the protein CASSQVGTNEQFF.

Concerning this clonotype itself: Given a far larger clone just one base away, this is likely a sequencing read error. The gene calls are TRBV6-2 or TRBV6-3 and TRBJ2-7; TRBD2 is a possible D gene (6 bases). This CDR3 is 13 amino acids long. From germline, CDR1 is MNHEY and CDR2 SVGEGT. V lost 8 bases to trimming and J lost 1 base, with 12 bases between them. The DNA of the CDR3 is TGTGCCAGCTCGGCCGGGAGTTCCTACGAGCAGTACTTC. This gives the protein CASSAGSSYEQYF.